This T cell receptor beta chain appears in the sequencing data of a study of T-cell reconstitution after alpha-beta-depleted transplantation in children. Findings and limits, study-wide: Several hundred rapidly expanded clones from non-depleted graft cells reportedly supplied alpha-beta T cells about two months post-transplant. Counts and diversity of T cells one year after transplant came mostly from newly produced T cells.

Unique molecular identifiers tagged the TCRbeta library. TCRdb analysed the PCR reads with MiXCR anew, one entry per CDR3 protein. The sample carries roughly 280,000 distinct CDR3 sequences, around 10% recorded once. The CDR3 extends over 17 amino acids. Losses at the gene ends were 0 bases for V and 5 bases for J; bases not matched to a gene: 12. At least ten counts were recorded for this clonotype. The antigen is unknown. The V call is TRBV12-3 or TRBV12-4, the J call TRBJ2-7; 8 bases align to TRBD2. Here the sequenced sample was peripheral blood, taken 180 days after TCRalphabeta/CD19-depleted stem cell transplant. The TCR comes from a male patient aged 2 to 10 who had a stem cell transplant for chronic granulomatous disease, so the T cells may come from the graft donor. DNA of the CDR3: TGTGCCAGCAGTTTAGCAGGAGCGGGAGCGTCCTTGAACGAGCAGTACTTC. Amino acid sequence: CASSLAGAGASLNEQYF.